This T cell receptor (beta chain) was found in a study of blood T cell repertoires in COVID-19. In the study overall: Whether acute or convalescent, the COVID-19 samples came from the United States, Italy and Spain. The cDNA or gDNA used as material had been derived from T cells, B-cell-depleted T cells, or PBMCs.

Authors' methods: Amplification of reference gene primers provided the estimated nucleated cell counts. Some clones are missing from TCRdb's copy, which holds only in-frame ones; the method was immunoSEQ multiplex PCR. The DNA was the basis for D and trimming; V, J and clone size are from that table. The repertoire holds approximately 160,000 clones, with roughly four fifths as singletons. The V gene's germline CDR1 is MGHDK and CDR2 SYGVNS. V lost 2 bases and J lost 11, with 15 bases in between. This CDR3 is 13 amino acids long. The sequenced sample was peripheral blood. The clonotype originates from a woman of 80 years or more with acute or convalescent COVID-19. V and J are TRBV25-1 and TRBJ1-1, with TRBD1 as a possible D gene (6 bases). The CDR3, as DNA: TGTGCCAGCAGTGAACTACAGGGTATGGGGGCTTTCTTT. This gives the protein CASSELQGMGAFF.